This T cell receptor beta chain comes out of a study of neurological immune-mediated disorders. Time point reported: technical triplicate 2. With 10-nucleotide random UMIs included, cDNA was synthesized by 5'RACE. One entry per CDR3 protein, called by TCRdb with MiXCR from the 5' RACE reads. This table holds around 56,000 distinct CDR3 sequences, around 24% found once. Study conclusions and caveats: TCR-beta repertoires seemed private in all groups, with no expanded CDR3 amino acid sequences shared.

The trim removed 4 bases at V and 5 bases at J, leaving 15 bases unmatched. This CDR3 has 17 residues. This clonotype was detected ten times or more. Its antigen is unidentified. The TCR sequence derives from a man in his 60s with HTLV-1-associated myelopathy (HAM/TSP). This chain connects TRBV12-3 or TRBV12-4 to TRBJ2-5, with TRBD1 matching 8 bases. Sequencing was done on a sample of PBMCs. CDR3 region: CASSSDGHDRGAETQYF. The CDR3 DNA reads TGTGCCAGCAGTTCTGATGGCCACGACAGGGGCGCTGAGACCCAGTACTTC.